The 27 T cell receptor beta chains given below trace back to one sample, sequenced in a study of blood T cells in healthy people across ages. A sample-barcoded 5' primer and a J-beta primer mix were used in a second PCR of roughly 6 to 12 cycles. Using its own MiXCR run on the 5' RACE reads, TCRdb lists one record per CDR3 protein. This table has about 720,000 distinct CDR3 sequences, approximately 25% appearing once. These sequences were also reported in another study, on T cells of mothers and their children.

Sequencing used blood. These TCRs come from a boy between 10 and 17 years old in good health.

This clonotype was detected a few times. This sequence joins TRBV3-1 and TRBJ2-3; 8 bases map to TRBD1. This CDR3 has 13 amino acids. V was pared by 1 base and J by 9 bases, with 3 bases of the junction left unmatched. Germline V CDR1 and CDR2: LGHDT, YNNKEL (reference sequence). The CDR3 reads CASSQGWTGTQYF. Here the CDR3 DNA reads TGTGCCAGCAGCCAAGGGTGGACAGGGACGCAGTATTTT.

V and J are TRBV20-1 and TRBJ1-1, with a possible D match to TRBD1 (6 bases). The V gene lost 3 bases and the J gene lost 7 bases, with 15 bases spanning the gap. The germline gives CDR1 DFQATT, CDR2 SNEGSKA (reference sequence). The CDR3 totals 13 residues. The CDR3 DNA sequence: TGCAGTGCTAGGACAGGCTCGGGGCTTGAAGCTTTCTTT. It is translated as CSARTGSGLEAFF.

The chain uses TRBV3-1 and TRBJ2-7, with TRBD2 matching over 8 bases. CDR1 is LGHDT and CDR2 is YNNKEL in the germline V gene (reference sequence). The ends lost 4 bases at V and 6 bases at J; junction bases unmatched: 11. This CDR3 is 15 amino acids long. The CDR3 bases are TGTGCCAGCAGCCTGGCGTTAGCGGGAAGGCTCGAGCAGTACTTC. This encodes CASSLALAGRLEQYF.

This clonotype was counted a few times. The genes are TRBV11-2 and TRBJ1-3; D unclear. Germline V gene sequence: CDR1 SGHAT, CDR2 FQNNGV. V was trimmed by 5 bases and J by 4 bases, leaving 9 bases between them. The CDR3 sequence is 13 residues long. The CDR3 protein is CASSVKEGNTIYF. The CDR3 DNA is TGTGCCAGCAGCGTTAAGGAGGGAAACACCATATATTTT.

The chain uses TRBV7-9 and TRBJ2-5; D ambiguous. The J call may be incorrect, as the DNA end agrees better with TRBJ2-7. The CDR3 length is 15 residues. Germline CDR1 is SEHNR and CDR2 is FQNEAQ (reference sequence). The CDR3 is CASSSTAILSYEQYF. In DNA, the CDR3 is TGTGCCAGCAGCTCCACCGCCATCCTGTCCTACGAGCAGTACTTC.

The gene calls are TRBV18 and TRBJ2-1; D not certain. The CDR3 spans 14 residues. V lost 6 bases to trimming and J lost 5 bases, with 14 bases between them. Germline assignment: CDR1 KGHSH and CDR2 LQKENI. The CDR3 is CASSDQWQNNEQFF. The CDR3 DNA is TGTGCCAGCTCGGACCAGTGGCAGAACAATGAGCAGTTCTTC. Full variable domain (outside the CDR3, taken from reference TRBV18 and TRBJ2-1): NAGVMQNPRHLVRRRGQEARLRCSPMKGHSHVYWYRQLPEEGLKFMVYLQKENIIDESGMPKERFSAEFPKEGPSILRIQQVVRGDSAAYFCASSDQWQNNEQFFGPGTRLTVL.

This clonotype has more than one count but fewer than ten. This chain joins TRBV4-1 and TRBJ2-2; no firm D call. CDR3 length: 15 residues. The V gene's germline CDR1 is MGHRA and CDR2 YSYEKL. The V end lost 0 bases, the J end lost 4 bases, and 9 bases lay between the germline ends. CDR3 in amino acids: CASSQEGRTTGELFF. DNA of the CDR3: TGCGCCAGCAGCCAAGAAGGCAGAACCACCGGGGAGCTGTTTTTT.

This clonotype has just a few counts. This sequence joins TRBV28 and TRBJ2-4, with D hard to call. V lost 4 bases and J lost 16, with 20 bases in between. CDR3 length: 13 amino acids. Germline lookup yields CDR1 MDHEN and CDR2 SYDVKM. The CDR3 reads CASSSVLIGRHYF. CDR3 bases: TGTGCCAGCAGTTCTGTTCTGATCGGTCGCCATTACTTC.

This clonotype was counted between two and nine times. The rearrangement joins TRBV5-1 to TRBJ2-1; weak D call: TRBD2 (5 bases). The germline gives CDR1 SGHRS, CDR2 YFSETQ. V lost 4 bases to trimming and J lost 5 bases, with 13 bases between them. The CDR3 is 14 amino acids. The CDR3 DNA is TGCGCCAGCAGCCGCACGCCGAGGGACAATGAGCAGTTCTTC. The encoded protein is CASSRTPRDNEQFF.

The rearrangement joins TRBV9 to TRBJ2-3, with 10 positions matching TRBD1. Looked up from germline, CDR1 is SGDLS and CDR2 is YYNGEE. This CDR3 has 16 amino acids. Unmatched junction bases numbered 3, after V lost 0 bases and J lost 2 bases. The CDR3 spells CASSVGDRGSTDTQYF. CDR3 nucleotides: TGTGCCAGCAGCGTAGGGGACAGGGGTTCCACAGATACGCAGTATTTT.

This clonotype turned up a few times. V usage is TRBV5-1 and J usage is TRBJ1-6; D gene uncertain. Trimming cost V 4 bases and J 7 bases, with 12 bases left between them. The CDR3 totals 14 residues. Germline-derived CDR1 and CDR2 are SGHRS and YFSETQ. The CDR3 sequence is CASSLTLQNSPLHF. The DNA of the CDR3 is TGCGCCAGCAGCCTGACCCTCCAAAATTCACCCCTCCACTTT.

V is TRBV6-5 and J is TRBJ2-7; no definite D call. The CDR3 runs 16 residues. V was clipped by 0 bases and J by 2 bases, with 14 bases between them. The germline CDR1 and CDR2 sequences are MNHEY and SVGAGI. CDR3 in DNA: TGTGCCAGCAGTTACTCGAGACTTAGCCCGCCCTACGAGCAGTACTTC. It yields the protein CASSYSRLSPPYEQYF.

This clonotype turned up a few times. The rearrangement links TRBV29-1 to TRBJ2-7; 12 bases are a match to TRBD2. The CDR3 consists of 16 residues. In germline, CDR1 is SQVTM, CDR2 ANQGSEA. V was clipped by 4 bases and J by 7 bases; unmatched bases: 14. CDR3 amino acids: CSVVLFLAGGPGEQYF. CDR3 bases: TGCAGCGTTGTGTTGTTCCTAGCGGGAGGGCCGGGGGAGCAGTACTTC.

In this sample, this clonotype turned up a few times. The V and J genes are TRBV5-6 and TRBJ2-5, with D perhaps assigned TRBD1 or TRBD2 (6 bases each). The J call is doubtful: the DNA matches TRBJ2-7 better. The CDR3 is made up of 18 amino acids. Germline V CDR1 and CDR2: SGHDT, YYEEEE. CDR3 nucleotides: TGTGCCAGCAGCTCAACAGGGACTGACACCCCGTCAAGGATCGAGCAGTACTTC. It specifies CASSSTGTDTPSRIEQYF.

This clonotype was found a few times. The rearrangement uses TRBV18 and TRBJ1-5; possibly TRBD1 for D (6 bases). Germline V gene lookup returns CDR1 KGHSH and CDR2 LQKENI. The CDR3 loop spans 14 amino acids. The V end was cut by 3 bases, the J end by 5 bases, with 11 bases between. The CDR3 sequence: CASSPQGSDQPQHF. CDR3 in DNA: TGTGCCAGCTCACCCCAGGGGTCCGATCAGCCCCAGCATTTT.

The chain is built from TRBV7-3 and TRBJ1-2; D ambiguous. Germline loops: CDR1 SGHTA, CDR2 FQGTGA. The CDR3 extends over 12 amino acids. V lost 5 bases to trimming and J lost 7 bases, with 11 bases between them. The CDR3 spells CASSAGDGGYTF. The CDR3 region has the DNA TGTGCCAGCAGCGCAGGTGACGGTGGCTACACCTTC.

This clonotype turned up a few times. This CDR3 is CASSLVIGETQYF. The DNA for the CDR3 is TGTGCCAGCAGCTTAGTCATAGGGGAGACCCAGTACTTC. V gene TRBV7-2 combines with J gene TRBJ2-5, with unresolved D. The CDR3 has 13 amino acids. CDR1 is SGHTA, CDR2 FQGNSA, per germline. The V gene lost 1 base and the J gene lost 5 bases, with 8 bases spanning the gap.

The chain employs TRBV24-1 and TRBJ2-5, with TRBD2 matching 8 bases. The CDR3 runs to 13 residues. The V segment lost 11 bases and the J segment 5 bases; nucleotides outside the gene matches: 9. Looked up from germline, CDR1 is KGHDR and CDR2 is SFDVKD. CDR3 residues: CAIEAGGVETQYF. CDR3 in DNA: TGTGCCATCGAGGCGGGGGGCGTCGAGACCCAGTACTTC.

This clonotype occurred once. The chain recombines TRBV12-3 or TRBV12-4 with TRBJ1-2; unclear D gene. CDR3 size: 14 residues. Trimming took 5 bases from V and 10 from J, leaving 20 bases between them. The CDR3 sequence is CASSRTADTMPYTF. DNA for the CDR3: TGTGCCAGCAGTCGTACCGCAGATACTATGCCCTACACCTTC.

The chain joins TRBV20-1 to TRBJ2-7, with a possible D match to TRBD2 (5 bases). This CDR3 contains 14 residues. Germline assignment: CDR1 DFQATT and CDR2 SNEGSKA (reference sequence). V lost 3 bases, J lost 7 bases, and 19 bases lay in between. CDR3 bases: TGCAGTGCTAGGAGCCTCCCCAGTTCGGGAGAGCAGTACTTC. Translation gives CSARSLPSSGEQYF.

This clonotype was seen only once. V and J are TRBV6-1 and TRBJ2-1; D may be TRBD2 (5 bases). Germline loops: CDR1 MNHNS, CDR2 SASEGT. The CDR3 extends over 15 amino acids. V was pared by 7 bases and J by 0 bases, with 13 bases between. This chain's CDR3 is CASKDSPSSYNEQFF. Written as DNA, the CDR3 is TGTGCCAGCAAGGACTCCCCGAGCTCCTACAATGAGCAGTTCTTC.

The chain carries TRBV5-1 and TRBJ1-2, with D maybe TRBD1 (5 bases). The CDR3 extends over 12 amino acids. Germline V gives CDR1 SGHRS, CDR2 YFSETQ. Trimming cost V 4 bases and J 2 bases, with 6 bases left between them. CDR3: CASSGGNYGYTF. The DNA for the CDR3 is TGCGCCAGCAGCGGGGGGAACTATGGCTACACCTTC.

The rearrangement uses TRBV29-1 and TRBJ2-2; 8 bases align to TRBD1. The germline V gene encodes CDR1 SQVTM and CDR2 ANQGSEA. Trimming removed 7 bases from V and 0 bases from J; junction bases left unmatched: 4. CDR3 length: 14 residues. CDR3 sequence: CSGRDRSNTGELFF. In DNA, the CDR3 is TGCAGCGGCCGGGACAGGTCGAACACCGGGGAGCTGTTTTTT.

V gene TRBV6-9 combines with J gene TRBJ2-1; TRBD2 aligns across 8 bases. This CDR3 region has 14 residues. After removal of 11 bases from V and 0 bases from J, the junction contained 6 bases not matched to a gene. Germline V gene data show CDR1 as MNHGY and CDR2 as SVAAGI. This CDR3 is CARAGGLSYNEQFF. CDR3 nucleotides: TGTGCCCGGGCGGGGGGCCTCTCCTACAATGAGCAGTTCTTC.

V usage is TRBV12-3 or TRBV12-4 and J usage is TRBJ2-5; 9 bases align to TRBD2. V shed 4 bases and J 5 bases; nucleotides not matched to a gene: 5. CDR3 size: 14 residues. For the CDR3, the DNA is TGTGCCAGCAGTTCCTGGACTAGCGAGGAGACCCAGTACTTC. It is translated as CASSSWTSEETQYF.

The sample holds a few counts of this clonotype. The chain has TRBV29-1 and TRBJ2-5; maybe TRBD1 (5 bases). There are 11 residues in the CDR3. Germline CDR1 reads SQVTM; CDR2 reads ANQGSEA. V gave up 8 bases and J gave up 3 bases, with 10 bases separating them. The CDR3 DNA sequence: TGCAGCTCTCTCAGGGAAGAGACCCAGTACTTC. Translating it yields CSSLREETQYF.

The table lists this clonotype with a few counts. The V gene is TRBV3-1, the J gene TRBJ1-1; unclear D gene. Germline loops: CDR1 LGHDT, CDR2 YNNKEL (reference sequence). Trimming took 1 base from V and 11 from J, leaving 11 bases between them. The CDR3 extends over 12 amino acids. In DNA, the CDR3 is TGTGCCAGCAGCCAAGGGGTTCTACGGGCTTTCTTT. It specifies CASSQGVLRAFF.